This T cell receptor (beta chain) originates from a study of blood T cell repertoires in COVID-19. On the study more broadly: Sample material is recorded as cDNA or gDNA derived from T cells, B-cell-depleted T cells, or PBMCs.

Produced via immunoSEQ multiplex PCR; TCRdb's table is partial and in-frame only. This sample yields 60,000 to 70,000 clones, of which 86% are seen a single time; 4.4% belongs to the top ten. CDR1 and CDR2 from the germline V gene are SNHLY and FYNNEI. The CDR3 spans 14 residues. Trimming took 9 bases from V and 4 from J, leaving 16 bases between them. Source material: peripheral blood. The sequence was collected from a man between 50 and 59 years old with active COVID-19. V is TRBV2 and J is TRBJ2-1, with a tentative D call TRBD2 (6 bases). CDR3 coding DNA: TGTGCCAGGGAGGCGGGGAGGACTTACAATGAGCAGTTCTTC. As protein: CAREAGRTYNEQFF.